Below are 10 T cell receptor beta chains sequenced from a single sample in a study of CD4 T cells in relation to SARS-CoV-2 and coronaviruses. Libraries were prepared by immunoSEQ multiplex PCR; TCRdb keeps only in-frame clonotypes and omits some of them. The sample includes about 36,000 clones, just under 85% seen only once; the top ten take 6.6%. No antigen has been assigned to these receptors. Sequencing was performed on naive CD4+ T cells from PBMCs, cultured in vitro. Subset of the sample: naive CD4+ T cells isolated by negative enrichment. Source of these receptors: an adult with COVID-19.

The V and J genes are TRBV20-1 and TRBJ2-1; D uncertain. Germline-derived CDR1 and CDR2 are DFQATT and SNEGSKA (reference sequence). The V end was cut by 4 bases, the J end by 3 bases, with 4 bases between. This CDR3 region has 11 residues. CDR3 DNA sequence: TGCAGTGCTACAGACTACAATGAGCAGTTCTTC. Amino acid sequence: CSATDYNEQFF.

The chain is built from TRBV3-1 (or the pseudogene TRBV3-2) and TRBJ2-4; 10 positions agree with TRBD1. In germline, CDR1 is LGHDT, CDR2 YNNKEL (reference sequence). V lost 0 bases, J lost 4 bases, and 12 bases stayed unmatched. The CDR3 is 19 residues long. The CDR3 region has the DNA TGTGCCAGCAGCCAAGATCTTGTGGGGACAGGGGATTCTAAAAACATTCAGTACTTC. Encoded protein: CASSQDLVGTGDSKNIQYF.

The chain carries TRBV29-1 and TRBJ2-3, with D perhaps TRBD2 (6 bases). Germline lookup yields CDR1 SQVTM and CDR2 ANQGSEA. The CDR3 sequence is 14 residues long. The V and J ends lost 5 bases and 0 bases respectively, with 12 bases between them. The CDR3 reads CSVCLAQSTDTQYF. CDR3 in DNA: TGCAGCGTTTGCCTAGCGCAAAGCACAGATACGCAGTATTTT.

CDR3 nucleotides: TGTGCCAGCTCACCGTTGCGGGGCACAGATACGCAGTATTTT. Its translation: CASSPLRGTDTQYF. The V gene is TRBV18, the J gene TRBJ2-3; a weak D match, TRBD2 (5 bases). The V end was cut by 3 bases, the J end by 1 base, with 8 bases between. The germline V gene encodes CDR1 KGHSH and CDR2 LQKENI. The CDR3 consists of 14 residues.

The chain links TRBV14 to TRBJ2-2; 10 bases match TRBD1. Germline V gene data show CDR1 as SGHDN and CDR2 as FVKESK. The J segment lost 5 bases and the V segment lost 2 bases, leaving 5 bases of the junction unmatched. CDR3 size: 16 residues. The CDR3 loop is CASSQHQGQGTGELFF. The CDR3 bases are TGTGCCAGCAGCCAACACCAGGGACAGGGGACCGGGGAGCTGTTTTTT.

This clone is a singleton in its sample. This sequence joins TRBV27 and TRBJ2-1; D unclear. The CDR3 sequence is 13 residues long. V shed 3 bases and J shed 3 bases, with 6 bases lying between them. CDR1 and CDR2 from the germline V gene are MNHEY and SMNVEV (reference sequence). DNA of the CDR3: TGTGCCAGCAGTTTGGACGGCTACAATGAGCAGTTCTTC. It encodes CASSLDGYNEQFF.

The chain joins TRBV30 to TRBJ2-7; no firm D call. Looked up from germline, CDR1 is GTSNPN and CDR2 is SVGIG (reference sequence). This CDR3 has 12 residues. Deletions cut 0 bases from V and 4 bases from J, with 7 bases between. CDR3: CAWSVQGYEQYF. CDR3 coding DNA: TGTGCCTGGAGTGTACAAGGTTACGAGCAGTACTTC.

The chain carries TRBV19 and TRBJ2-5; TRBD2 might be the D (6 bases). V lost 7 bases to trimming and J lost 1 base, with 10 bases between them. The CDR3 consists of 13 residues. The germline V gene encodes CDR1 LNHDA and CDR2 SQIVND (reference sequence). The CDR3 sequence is CASNFGGQETQYF. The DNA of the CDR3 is TGTGCCAGTAACTTCGGGGGCCAAGAGACCCAGTACTTC.

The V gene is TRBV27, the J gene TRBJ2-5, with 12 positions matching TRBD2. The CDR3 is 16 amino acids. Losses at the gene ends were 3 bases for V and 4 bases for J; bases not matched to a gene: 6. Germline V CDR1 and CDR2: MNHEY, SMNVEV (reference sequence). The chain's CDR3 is CASSFSSGRAIETQYF. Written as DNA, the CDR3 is TGTGCCAGCAGTTTCTCTAGCGGGAGGGCTATAGAGACCCAGTACTTC.

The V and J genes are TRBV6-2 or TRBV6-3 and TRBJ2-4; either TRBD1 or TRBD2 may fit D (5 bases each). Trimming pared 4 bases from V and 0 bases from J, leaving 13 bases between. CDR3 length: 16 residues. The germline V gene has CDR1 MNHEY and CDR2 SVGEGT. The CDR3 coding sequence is TGTGCCAGCAGTTTCCGGGACCAAAGAGCCAAAAACATTCAGTACTTC. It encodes CASSFRDQRAKNIQYF.